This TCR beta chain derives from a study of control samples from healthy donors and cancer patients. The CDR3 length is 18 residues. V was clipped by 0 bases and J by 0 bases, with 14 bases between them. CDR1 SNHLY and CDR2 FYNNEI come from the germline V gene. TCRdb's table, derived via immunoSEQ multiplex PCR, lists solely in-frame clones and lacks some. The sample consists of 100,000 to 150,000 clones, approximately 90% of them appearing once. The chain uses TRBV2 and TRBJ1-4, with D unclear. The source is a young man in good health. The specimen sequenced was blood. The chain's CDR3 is CASSEALTYGATNEKLFF. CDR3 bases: TGTGCCAGCAGTGAAGCGTTAACTTACGGTGCAACTAATGAAAAACTGTTTTTT.